The 25 T cell receptor beta chains below come from one sample, sequenced in a study of T cells after posttransplantation cyclophosphamide. Busulfan-fludarabine conditioning, marrow transplant, and cyclophosphamide on days +3 and +4 were administered. The data were produced by immunoSEQ multiplex PCR, yet TCRdb's version contains in-frame clones alone and is incomplete. The profile shows approximately 19,000 clones, about nine tenths of them singletons. The source was PBMCs, collected after allogeneic stem cell transplant with posttransplant cyclophosphamide. Receptors originate from a female patient aged 40-50 years who received an allogeneic stem cell transplant from a related donor, was CMV-positive, and had no GVHD. The T cells may partly be graft donor cells.

The chain uses TRBV30 and TRBJ1-1; TRBD1 might be the D (6 bases). Trimming shortened V by 3 bases and J by 8 bases, and 7 bases separated the two germline ends. The length of the CDR3 is 10 residues. CDR1 and CDR2 from the germline V gene are GTSNPN and SVGIG (reference sequence). CDR3 coding DNA: TGTGCCTGGAGACAGGGCGAAGCTTTCTTT. Its translation is CAWRQGEAFF.

The J gene is TRBJ2-1, the V gene TRBV27; TRBD1 matches at 7 bases. The ends lost 1 base at V and 0 bases at J; junction bases unmatched: 3. The CDR3 extends over 16 amino acids. The V gene's germline CDR1 is MNHEY and CDR2 SMNVEV (reference sequence). CDR3 sequence reads: CASSLWGQSSYNEQFF. CDR3 sequence (DNA): TGTGCCAGCAGTTTATGGGGACAGAGCTCCTACAATGAGCAGTTCTTC.

V gene TRBV25-1 combines with J gene TRBJ2-7; 11 positions match TRBD2. CDR3 length: 17 amino acids. Germline trimming cut 3 bases from V and 6 bases from J; bases unmatched to any gene: 13. CDR1 and CDR2 (germline): MGHDK, SYGVNS. The CDR3 nucleotides are TGTGCCAGCAGTGAGGGCCCGGGGATAGCGGGAGGGTCCGAGCAGTACTTC. Its translation: CASSEGPGIAGGSEQYF.

V is TRBV4-1 and J is TRBJ2-7; TRBD2 matches 11 bases. The CDR3 has 15 residues. The V gene's germline CDR1 is MGHRA and CDR2 YSYEKL. V lost 2 bases, J lost 0 bases, and 0 bases stayed unmatched. DNA for the CDR3: TGCGCCAGCAGCCAAACTAGCGGGAGCTCCTACGAGCAGTACTTC. This encodes CASSQTSGSSYEQYF.

The gene calls are TRBV5-1 and TRBJ2-1; TRBD2 matches 8 bases. The CDR3 spans 13 residues. V trimming: 4 bases; J trimming: 7 bases; junction bases outside the gene matches: 4. Per germline, CDR1 SGHRS and CDR2 YFSETQ. The CDR3 bases are TGCGCCAGCAGCCGGGGGGGCCAGAATGAGCAGTTCTTC. Residues: CASSRGGQNEQFF.

The rearrangement joins TRBV30 to TRBJ2-3; TRBD2 matches at 7 bases. CDR3 length equals 14 residues. J gave up 5 bases and V 0 bases, and 5 bases lay outside the gene matches. The germline gives CDR1 GTSNPN, CDR2 SVGIG (reference sequence). The DNA of the CDR3 is TGTGCCTGGAGTGTACTAGCGAGAGGAGATACGCAGTATTTT. As protein: CAWSVLARGDTQYF.

This rearrangement joins TRBV13 to TRBJ2-7; tentative D call: TRBD1 (7 bases). Germline CDR1 and CDR2: PRHDT and FYEKMQ (reference sequence). The CDR3 consists of 13 residues. The ends were cut back, 3 bases at V and 3 bases at J, with 9 bases in the middle. This CDR3 reads CASSFRGDYEQYF. In DNA, the CDR3 is TGTGCCAGCAGCTTCAGGGGGGACTACGAGCAGTACTTC.

This chain connects TRBV4-3 to TRBJ2-3; D perhaps matches TRBD2 (7 bases). Germline assignment: CDR1 LGHNA and CDR2 YSLEER. CDR3 length equals 17 residues. Trimming took 1 base from V and 6 from J, leaving 20 bases between them. The CDR3 loop is CASSQGGGPQGSDTQYF. The CDR3 coding sequence is TGCGCCAGCAGCCAAGGGGGGGGCCCCCAGGGCTCTGATACGCAGTATTTT.

This chain links TRBV18 with TRBJ2-5; 10 bases map to TRBD2. The CDR3 loop spans 16 amino acids. Germline V gene lookup returns CDR1 KGHSH and CDR2 LQKENI. With V trimmed by 2 bases and J by 5 bases, 8 bases remained unmatched. The CDR3 loop is CASSPGLAENEETQYF. The DNA for the CDR3 is TGTGCCAGCTCACCAGGACTAGCGGAAAATGAGGAGACCCAGTACTTC.

The chain joins TRBV5-6 to TRBJ2-7, with D possibly being TRBD2 (6 bases). Germline V gene lookup returns CDR1 SGHDT and CDR2 YYEEEE. The V gene lost 4 bases and the J gene lost 6 bases, with 20 bases spanning the gap. CDR3 length equals 15 residues. The CDR3 sequence: CASSPPFGGFTEQYF. In DNA form, the CDR3 reads TGTGCCAGCAGCCCACCGTTCGGAGGGTTTACCGAGCAGTACTTC.

V and J are TRBV7-9 and TRBJ2-5, with 7 bases matching TRBD2. Germline-derived CDR1 and CDR2 are SEHNR and FQNEAQ (reference sequence). The junction had 2 bases not matched to a gene; V was cut back by 0 bases and J by 4 bases. The CDR3 covers 14 residues. As DNA, the CDR3 is TGTGCCAGCAGCTTAGCGGCGGGAGTAGAGACCCAGTACTTC. This gives the protein CASSLAAGVETQYF.

By its share, this clone is medium-sized. J is TRBJ1-3 and V is TRBV7-6, with D unresolved. The germline V gene encodes CDR1 SGHVS and CDR2 FNYEAQ. This CDR3 spans 15 amino acids. V was trimmed by 6 bases and J by 4 bases, leaving 16 bases between them. DNA of the CDR3: TGTGCCAGCAGTAAGACACCCGGTCAGGGAAACACCATATATTTT. Protein product: CASSKTPGQGNTIYF. Combining the CDR3 with reference TRBV7-6 and TRBJ1-3 gives the whole variable domain GAGVSQSPRYKVTKRGQDVALRCDPISGHVSLYWYRQALGQGPEFLTYFNYEAQQDKSGLPNDRFSAERPEGSISTLTIQRTEQRDSAMYRCASSKTPGQGNTIYFGEGSWLTVV.

This clone was observed a few times. V and J are TRBV9 and TRBJ1-3, with D unresolved. Per the germline V gene, CDR1 is SGDLS and CDR2 is YYNGEE. Trimming pared 2 bases from V and 3 bases from J, leaving 12 bases between. CDR3 length: 15 amino acids. CDR3 coding DNA: TGTGCCAGCAGCGTCCAGGTAACGAGTGGAAACACCATATATTTT. Its translation is CASSVQVTSGNTIYF.

CDR3 DNA sequence: TGTGCCAGTAGTACAACGGGGACACCGAACACTGAAGCTTTCTTT. Encoded protein: CASSTTGTPNTEAFF. The V gene is TRBV19, the J gene TRBJ1-1; weak D call: TRBD1 (6 bases). From germline, CDR1 is LNHDA and CDR2 SQIVND (reference sequence). The CDR3 length is 15 residues. Trimming pared 4 bases from V and 1 base from J, leaving 13 bases between.

This clone has just one count. V and J are TRBV28 and TRBJ2-5, with D unresolved. The V end was cut by 7 bases, the J end by 4 bases, with 7 bases between. This CDR3 region has 11 residues. The germline V gene encodes CDR1 MDHEN and CDR2 SYDVKM. CDR3 DNA: TGTGCCAGCACGGGTCGAGAGACCCAGTACTTC. This encodes CASTGRETQYF. Variable domain in full (rest from reference TRBV28 and TRBJ2-5): DVKVTQSSRYLVKRTGEKVFLECVQDMDHENMFWYRQDPGLGLRLIYFSYDVKMKEKGDIPEGYSVSREKKERFSLILESASTNQTSMYLCASTGRETQYFGPGTRLLVL.

The gene calls are TRBV5-1 and TRBJ2-1; 9 positions match TRBD2. With V trimmed by 0 bases and J by 5 bases, 3 bases remained unmatched. From germline, CDR1 is SGHRS and CDR2 YFSETQ. The CDR3 extends over 15 amino acids. The DNA of the CDR3 is TGCGCCAGCAGCTTGGGACTAGCGGACGACAATGAGCAGTTCTTC. Translated, it gives CASSLGLADDNEQFF.

The rearrangement joins TRBV10-2 to TRBJ1-5; TRBD1 aligns across 9 bases. Trimming took 2 bases from V and 4 from J; bases not matched to a gene: 3. Germline V gene data show CDR1 as WSHSY and CDR2 as SAAADI. The CDR3 is made up of 15 amino acids. CDR3 nucleotide sequence: TGCGCCAGCAGTGAGAGAGGGACAGGGAATCAGCCCCAGCATTTT. This sequence encodes CASSERGTGNQPQHF.

This rearrangement joins TRBV5-1 to TRBJ2-7; the D gene is possibly TRBD2 (5 bases). The ends were cut back, 0 bases at V and 5 bases at J, with 12 bases in the middle. This CDR3 spans 14 amino acids. Germline values: CDR1 SGHRS, CDR2 YFSETQ. The CDR3 DNA reads as TGCGCCAGCAGCTTGGGGACGGGTAGCGACGAGCAGTACTTC. Its translation is CASSLGTGSDEQYF.

This chain joins TRBV4-2 and TRBJ2-7, with 12 nucleotides matching TRBD2. The CDR3 extends over 15 amino acids. V shed 3 bases and J 2 bases; nucleotides not matched to a gene: 2. The germline gives CDR1 LGHNA, CDR2 YNFKEQ. CDR3 protein: CASSQGLAGTYEQYF. Here the CDR3 DNA reads TGTGCCAGCAGCCAGGGACTAGCGGGTACCTACGAGCAGTACTTC.

This clone has only one observation. The chain carries TRBV6-5 and TRBJ2-2; D is possibly TRBD1 (7 bases). The CDR3 consists of 14 residues. Germline values: CDR1 MNHEY, CDR2 SVGAGI. V was cut by 8 bases and J by 4 bases, with 14 bases left in between. The CDR3 DNA follows: TGTGCCAGCCAGGGGGGAGTCGGCACCGGGGAGCTGTTTTTT. It specifies CASQGGVGTGELFF.

V gene TRBV25-1 combines with J gene TRBJ1-4, with 9 bases identical to TRBD1. CDR1 is MGHDK, CDR2 SYGVNS, per germline. The CDR3 has 16 residues. Trimming cost V 7 bases and J 8 bases; bases outside gene matches: 14. This CDR3 reads CASTITAGTGLEKLFF. CDR3 nucleotides: TGTGCCAGCACAATAACCGCCGGGACAGGGTTGGAAAAACTGTTTTTT.

The rearrangement links TRBV27 to TRBJ2-3; 11 bases map to TRBD2. Germline-derived CDR1 and CDR2 are MNHEY and SMNVEV (reference sequence). The trim removed 8 bases at V and 2 bases at J, leaving 18 bases unmatched. This CDR3 comprises 19 residues. The CDR3 here is CASGGLAGFLPPLTDTQYF. CDR3 nucleotide sequence: TGTGCCAGCGGTGGACTAGCGGGTTTCCTCCCCCCCCTCACAGATACGCAGTATTTT.

CDR3 nucleotides: TGTGCCGCCCAAGGCAGGGATGGCACTGAAGCTTTCTTT. It is translated as CAAQGRDGTEAFF. The chain couples TRBV10-3 to TRBJ1-1; maybe TRBD1 (5 bases). The CDR3 loop spans 13 amino acids. Germline-derived CDR1 and CDR2 are ENHRY and SYGVKD. Trimming left V 11 bases short and J 4 bases short, with 17 bases between.

The genes are TRBV7-9 and TRBJ2-5; no firm D call. The J call may be wrong; the DNA end is better matched by TRBJ2-7. The germline gives CDR1 SEHNR, CDR2 FQNEAQ (reference sequence). This CDR3 has 13 amino acids. CDR3 loop: CASSLMINYEQYF. The CDR3 DNA reads TGTGCCAGCAGTTTAATGATAAACTACGAGCAGTACTTC.

This chain connects TRBV2 to TRBJ1-2; 7 bases match TRBD1. The length of the CDR3 is 14 residues. V gave up 10 bases and J gave up 6 bases; unmatched junction bases: 14. CDR1 is SNHLY and CDR2 is FYNNEI in the germline V gene. CDR3 amino acids: CATRTGRNYDGYTF. The CDR3 nucleotides are TGTGCCACCCGGACAGGTCGGAACTATGATGGCTACACCTTC.